This T cell receptor beta chain derives from a study of PD-1 blockade in classical Hodgkin lymphoma. Overall study context: Every 2 weeks, patients got 3 mg/kg intravenous nivolumab. Study conclusions and caveats: The study found complete responders had baseline diversity similar to newly diagnosed patients.

Germline V gene data show CDR1 as KGHSH and CDR2 as LQKENI. The junction had 7 bases not matched to a gene; V was cut back by 5 bases and J by 2 bases. The CDR3 contains 16 residues. Exposure to brentuximab vedotin varied, and each patient had relapsed following autologous stem cell transplantation. Turning to this clone: The antigen remains unidentified.

TCRdb's copy holds only in-frame clones and misses some; the assay was immunoSEQ multiplex PCR. The sample lists under 25,000 clones, over 70% seen once, with approximately 18% in the top ten. The sequences come from peripheral blood mononuclear cells (PBMCs), collected before the second cycle of nivolumab. The receptor was isolated from a human donor with classical Hodgkin lymphoma. The chain employs TRBV18 and TRBJ2-2; 8 bases map to TRBD2. CDR3 region: CASSSPGRANTGELFF. In DNA, the CDR3 is TGTGCCAGCTCATCCCCCGGGAGGGCCAACACCGGGGAGCTGTTTTTT.